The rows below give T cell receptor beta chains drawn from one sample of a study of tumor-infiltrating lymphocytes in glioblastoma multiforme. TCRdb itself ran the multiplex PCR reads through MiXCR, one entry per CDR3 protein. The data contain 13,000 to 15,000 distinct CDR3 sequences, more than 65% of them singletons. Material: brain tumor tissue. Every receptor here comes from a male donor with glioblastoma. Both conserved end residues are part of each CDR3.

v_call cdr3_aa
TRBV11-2 CASSLVRSCGGSDTGELSF
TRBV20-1 CSALGLAGVSNEQFF
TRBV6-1 CASSDGTEYNEQFF
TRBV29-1 CSVEDKEAVLTNTEAFF
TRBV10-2 CASSEWGQGGNTEAFF
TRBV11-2 CVSIPSFGQGLAVNTVELFF
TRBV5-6 CASREQGGHEQYF
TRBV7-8 CASTTGYEQFF
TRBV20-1 CSARGAGSPSGNEQFF
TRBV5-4 CASSLARDRAVF
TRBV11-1 CASSFARREGGYEQYF
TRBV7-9 CASSLFNRQYF
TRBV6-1 CVSSEGGIGLYCEQYF
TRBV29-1 CSIGDRFQETQYF
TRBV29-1 CSDWTLLRGETQFF
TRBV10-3 CAISVGGTGGWSEQYF
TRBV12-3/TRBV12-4 CASRWGDTRYF
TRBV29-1 CGFDPTSGRLETQYF
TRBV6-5 CASRPLSRGLGTDTQYF
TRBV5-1 CASSSDGTGGEKLFF
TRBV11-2 CASSLLAGGTGELFF
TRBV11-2 CASSPTTSGTDTQYF
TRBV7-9 CANIRGTQETQYF
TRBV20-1 CSALQGEFYNSPLHF
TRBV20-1 CSARIGDYEQYF
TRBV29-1 CSAGVFTYNEQFF
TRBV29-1 CSVRNSGNTIYF
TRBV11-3 CASSSGTSGGGYEQYF
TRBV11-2 CASSALDEQFF
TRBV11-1 CASSSVAASGSSNEQFF
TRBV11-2 CASTLGGLTEAFF
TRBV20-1 CSARDPVGPGYTF
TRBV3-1 CASSQDRVANEQFF
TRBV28 CASSPTRGNQPQHF
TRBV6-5 CASGAPTDTQYF
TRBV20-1 CSVRSGAGVNEQFF
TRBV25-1 CASSALEGRLGTGELFF
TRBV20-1 CGASPGQVDYQPQHF
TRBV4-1 CASSQDLVTGWRMNTEAFF
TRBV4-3 CASSQVLEAETQYF
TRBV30 CAWNVSSADTQYF
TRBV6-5 CASKFIGVSHYGYTF
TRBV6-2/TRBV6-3 CASSPRPNEKLFF
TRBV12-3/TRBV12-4 CASSFAGLAGGDNEQFF
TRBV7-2 CASSLGIDSSYEQYF
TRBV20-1 CSARDPEGGIRKAKYIQYF
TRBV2 CASRSDTGSPDTQYF
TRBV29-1 CSVDRTGNTEAFF
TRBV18 CASSLSVGGDTQYF
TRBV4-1 CASSQTRRGNPGSTIYF
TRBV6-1 CASSGLGNEQFF
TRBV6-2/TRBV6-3 CASSQQTSGRAKDNEQFF
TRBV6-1 CASSRGPYQETQYF
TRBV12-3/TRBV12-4 CASSPPDRVETQYF
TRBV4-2 CASSQGTSNTETQYF
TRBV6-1 CASDGGDYEQYF
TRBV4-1 CASSQGLYRENYGYTF
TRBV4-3 CASRQDDSRTDTQYF
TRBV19 CASSTDRGLYGYTF